This T cell receptor beta chain came from a study of OX40 agonist ivuxolimab in advanced cancers. Data came from immunoSEQ multiplex PCR; TCRdb stores just in-frame clones and leaves some out. The repertoire holds about 85,000 clones, with 80% to 90% as singletons. The germline gives CDR1 LNHDA, CDR2 SQIVND (reference sequence). Losses at the gene ends were 3 bases for V and 8 bases for J; bases not matched to a gene: 6. CDR3 length: 14 amino acids. The receptor's source is an adult with an advanced solid tumor such as melanoma, head and neck, liver or kidney cancer. The V gene is TRBV19, the J gene TRBJ2-3, with TRBD2 matching over 9 bases. Sequencing was performed on CD4+ or CD8+ T cells sorted from blood, taken in a trial of the OX40 agonist ivuxolimab. The CDR3 sequence is CASSISAGGGTQYF. In nucleotides, the CDR3 is TGTGCCAGTAGTATTTCAGCGGGGGGCGGTACGCAGTATTTT.